This T cell receptor (beta chain) was recorded in a study of blood T cell repertoires in COVID-19. For the study at large: Samples came from the United States, Italy and Spain, spanning acute and convalescent COVID-19. Sample material is recorded as cDNA or gDNA derived from T cells, B-cell-depleted T cells, or PBMCs.

Per the germline V gene, CDR1 is MNHEY and CDR2 is SVGAGI. This CDR3 spans 15 amino acids. Unmatched junction bases numbered 7, after V lost 0 bases and J lost 7 bases. In the original workflow: Reference gene primer amplification gave nucleated cell count estimates. Using immunoSEQ multiplex PCR, the repertoire was profiled, and TCRdb retains in-frame clones only, with some absent. V and J calls and clone size are given by that table; D and trimming were obtained from the DNA. The table has 80,000 to 100,000 clones, about 90% seen once. The TCR was taken from a human donor with COVID-19, enrolled during active disease. The donor label of this sample is uncertain. Sequencing was carried out using peripheral blood. V gene TRBV6-5 combines with J gene TRBJ2-7; TRBD1 aligns across 9 bases. CDR3 amino acids: CASSYSRGTGYEQYF. For the CDR3, the DNA is TGTGCCAGCAGTTACTCAAGAGGGACAGGGTATGAGCAGTACTTC.